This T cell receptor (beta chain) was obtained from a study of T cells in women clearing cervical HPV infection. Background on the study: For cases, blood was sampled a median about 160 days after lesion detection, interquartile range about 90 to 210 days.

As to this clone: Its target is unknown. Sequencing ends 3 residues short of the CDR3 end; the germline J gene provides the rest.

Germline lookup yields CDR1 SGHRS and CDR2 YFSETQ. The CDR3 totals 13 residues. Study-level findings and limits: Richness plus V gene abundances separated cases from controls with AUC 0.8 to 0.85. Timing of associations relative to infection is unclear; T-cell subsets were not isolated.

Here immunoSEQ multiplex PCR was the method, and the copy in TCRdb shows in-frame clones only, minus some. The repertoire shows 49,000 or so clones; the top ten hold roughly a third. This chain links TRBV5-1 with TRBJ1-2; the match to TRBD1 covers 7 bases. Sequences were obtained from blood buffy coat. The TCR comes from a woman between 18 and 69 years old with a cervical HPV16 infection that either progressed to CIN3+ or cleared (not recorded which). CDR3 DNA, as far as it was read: TGCGCCAGCAGCTCCGGGACAGACACTAGC. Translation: CASSSGTDTS. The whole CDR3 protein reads CASSSGTDTSYTF.